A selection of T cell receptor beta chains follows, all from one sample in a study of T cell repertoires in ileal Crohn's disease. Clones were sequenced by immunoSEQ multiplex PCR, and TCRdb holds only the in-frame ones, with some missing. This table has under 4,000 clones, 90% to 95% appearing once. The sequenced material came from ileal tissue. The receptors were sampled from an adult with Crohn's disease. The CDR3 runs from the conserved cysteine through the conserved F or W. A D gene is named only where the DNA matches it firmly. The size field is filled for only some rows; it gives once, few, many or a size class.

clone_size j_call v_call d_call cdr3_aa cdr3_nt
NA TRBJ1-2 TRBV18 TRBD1 CASSLEAGTGAYTF TGTGCCAGCTCACTCGAGGCAGGGACAGGAGCCTACACCTTC
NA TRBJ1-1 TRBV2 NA CASSVSLSLNTEAFF TGTGCCAGCAGTGTTAGTTTATCACTGAACACTGAAGCTTTCTTT
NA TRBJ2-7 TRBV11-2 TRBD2 CASSLVTSGRARDEQYF TGTGCCAGCAGCTTGGTTACTAGCGGGAGGGCCCGGGACGAGCAGTACTTC
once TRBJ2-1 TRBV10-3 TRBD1 CAISEQGEYNEQFF TGTGCCATCAGTGAACAGGGGGAATACAATGAGCAGTTCTTC
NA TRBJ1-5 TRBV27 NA CASSLGPGAARGQPQHF TGTGCCAGCAGTTTGGGCCCTGGGGCGGCTCGGGGTCAGCCCCAGCATTTT
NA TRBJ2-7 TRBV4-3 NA CASSQGHGLGAYEQYF TGCGCCAGCAGCCAAGGCCACGGCTTGGGGGCCTACGAGCAGTACTTC
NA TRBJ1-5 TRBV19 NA CASSAGGNQPQHF TGTGCCAGTAGTGCAGGGGGCAATCAGCCCCAGCATTTT
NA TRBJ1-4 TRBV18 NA CASSPGPGEKLFF TGTGCCAGCTCACCTGGGCCCGGGGAAAAACTGTTTTTT
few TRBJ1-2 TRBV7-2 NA CASSLSWDPGRRGGYTF TGTGCCAGCAGCTTAAGTTGGGACCCGGGGCGAAGGGGCGGCTACACCTTC
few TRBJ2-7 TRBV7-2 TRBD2 CASSLAGGPGEQYF TGTGCCAGCAGCTTAGCGGGAGGGCCCGGTGAGCAGTACTTC
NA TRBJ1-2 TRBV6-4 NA CASSDRAGPNSYGYTF TGTGCCAGCAGTGACCGGGCGGGACCGAACTCCTATGGCTACACCTTC
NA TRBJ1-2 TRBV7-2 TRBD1 CASSPWTGSNYGYTF TGTGCCAGCAGCCCCTGGACAGGTTCTAACTATGGCTACACCTTC
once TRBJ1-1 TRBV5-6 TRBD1 CASSGGQGAFTEAFF TGTGCCAGCAGCGGGGGACAGGGGGCGTTCACTGAAGCTTTCTTT
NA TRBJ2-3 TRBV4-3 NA CASSLWDRMTDTQYF TGCGCCAGCAGCCTCTGGGACCGGATGACAGATACGCAGTATTTT
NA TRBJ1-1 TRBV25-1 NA CASSDHTEAFF TGTGCCAGCAGTGACCACACTGAAGCTTTCTTT